This T cell receptor (beta chain) came from a study of blood T cell repertoires in COVID-19. Across the whole study: Sample material is recorded as cDNA or gDNA derived from T cells, B-cell-depleted T cells, or PBMCs.

Original processing methods: Nucleated cell number was recorded as an estimate derived from reference gene primer amplification. TCRdb keeps only in-frame clones here, not all; method: immunoSEQ multiplex PCR. Clone size and V and J calls were adopted from that table, with D and trimming inferred from the DNA. The profile shows 250,000 to 350,000 clones, around 90% of them singletons. This CDR3 is built from 15 residues. Germline CDR1 SGHAT, CDR2 FQNNGV. Trimming shortened V by 5 bases and J by 4 bases, and 17 bases separated the two germline ends. This receptor was taken from a young man with active or convalescent COVID-19. Material for sequencing was peripheral blood. The chain has TRBV11-2 and TRBJ1-2; TRBD1 might be the D (6 bases). The CDR3 protein is CASSPTSGGGYGYTF. The CDR3 nucleotides are TGTGCCAGCAGCCCGACGTCGGGAGGGGGCTATGGCTACACCTTC.